In this sample, the clone carrying this T cell receptor (beta chain) turned up a few times. Its antigen is still unknown. PCR was performed a second time for roughly 7 to 12 cycles using a sample-barcoded 5' primer and a J-beta primer mix. TCRdb reprocessed the 5' RACE reads with MiXCR, giving one entry per CDR3 protein. The table has around 1,800,000 distinct CDR3 sequences, about two fifths seen once. This specimen belongs to a study of blood T cells in healthy people across ages. Study-wide results and caveats: Long-lived donors had more naive CD4+ cells and higher diversity than aged donors. There was no known CMV status for donors, so expanded clonotype changes were possibly confounded.

The authors drew roughly 9.8 milliliters of peripheral blood from each donor. In each sample, at least 6 million PBMCs were isolated. The V end was cut by 6 bases, the J end by 2 bases, with 13 bases between. The CDR3 runs 13 residues. From germline, CDR1 is SQVTM and CDR2 ANQGSEA. The source is a human donor in good health. The sample was blood. This rearrangement joins TRBV29-1 to TRBJ1-1, with a weak D call TRBD1 (5 bases). CDR3 loop: CSVFDRVNTEAFF. CDR3 nucleotides: TGCAGCGTCTTTGACAGAGTCAACACTGAAGCTTTCTTT.